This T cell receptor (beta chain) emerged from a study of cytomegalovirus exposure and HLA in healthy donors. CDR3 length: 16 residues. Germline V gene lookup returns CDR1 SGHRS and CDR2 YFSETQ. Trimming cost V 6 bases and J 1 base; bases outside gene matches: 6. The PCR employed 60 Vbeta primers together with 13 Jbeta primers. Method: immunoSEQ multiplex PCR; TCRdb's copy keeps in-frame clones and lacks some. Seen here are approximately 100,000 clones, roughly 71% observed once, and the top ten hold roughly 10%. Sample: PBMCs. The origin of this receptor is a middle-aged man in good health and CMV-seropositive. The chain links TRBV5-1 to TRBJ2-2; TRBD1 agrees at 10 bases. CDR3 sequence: CASILGTGENTGELFF. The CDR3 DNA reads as TGCGCCAGCATCCTGGGGACAGGGGAGAACACCGGGGAGCTGTTTTTT.